Each of the 15 T cell receptor beta chains below was sequenced from the same sample in a study of blood T cell repertoires in COVID-19. Only in-frame clones appear in the TCRdb table, and some are missing; sequencing was by immunoSEQ multiplex PCR. This table has about 330,000 clones, approximately 85% appearing once. The material sequenced was peripheral blood. These receptors all come from a woman in her forties or fifties with acute or convalescent COVID-19.

The rearrangement joins TRBV11-2 to TRBJ1-1, with D perhaps TRBD1 (6 bases). CDR1 and CDR2 (germline): SGHAT, FQNNGV. The V end was cut by 6 bases, the J end by 1 base, with 21 bases between. The CDR3 is made up of 17 amino acids. Here the CDR3 reads CASSRQVTHRGNTEAFF. Written as DNA, the CDR3 is TGTGCCAGCAGTCGACAGGTCACGCACCGAGGGAACACTGAAGCTTTCTTT.

This chain joins TRBV11-3 and TRBJ2-1, with 9 bases identical to TRBD2. The CDR3 is 18 residues long. J was trimmed by 0 bases and V by 0 bases; bases with no gene match: 6. Germline V gene lookup returns CDR1 SGHNT and CDR2 YENEEA. DNA of the CDR3: TGTGCCAGCAGCTTAGATGGGCTAGCGGGGAGCTCCTACAATGAGCAGTTCTTC. Translation gives CASSLDGLAGSSYNEQFF.

At least ten counts were recorded for this clone. This chain uses TRBV7-9 with TRBJ2-1, with 13 bases matching TRBD2. V was pared by 5 bases and J by 4 bases, with 2 bases of the junction left unmatched. Germline V gene data show CDR1 as SEHNR and CDR2 as FQNEAQ (reference sequence). This CDR3 has 15 residues. The CDR3 bases are TGTGCCAGCAGCAGACTAGCGGGAGGTTACAATGAGCAGTTCTTC. Protein: CASSRLAGGYNEQFF.

This clone has a single count. The CDR3 DNA follows: TGTGCCAGCAGTTTTGGGTCTAGCGGGCTCGAGCAGTACTTC. Amino acid sequence: CASSFGSSGLEQYF. The chain joins TRBV27 to TRBJ2-7; 8 positions agree with TRBD2. The V segment lost 3 bases and the J segment 6 bases; nucleotides outside the gene matches: 7. Germline values: CDR1 MNHEY, CDR2 SMNVEV (reference sequence). This CDR3 spans 14 amino acids.

The V and J genes are TRBV28 and TRBJ2-7; D unclear. Germline CDR1 and CDR2: MDHEN and SYDVKM. This CDR3 has 15 amino acids. Trimming shortened V by 4 bases and J by 3 bases, and 16 bases separated the two germline ends. The CDR3, as DNA: TGTGCCAGCAGTTCGGCGTCAGACACCAGCTACGAGCAGTACTTC. It translates to CASSSASDTSYEQYF.

V and J are TRBV4-1 and TRBJ1-1; no firm D call. The CDR3 consists of 15 residues. Germline V CDR1 and CDR2: MGHRA, YSYEKL. Trimming removed 4 bases from V and 7 bases from J, with 19 bases in between. The CDR3 reads CASSPRGETRLEAFF. CDR3 DNA: TGCGCCAGCAGCCCCCGAGGAGAGACGAGACTTGAAGCTTTCTTT.

The gene calls are TRBV6-6 and TRBJ1-1; D is undetermined. CDR1 and CDR2 from the germline V gene are MNHNY and SVGAGI (reference sequence). V lost 3 bases and J 4 bases, leaving 12 bases between the germline ends. The CDR3 is 14 residues long. CDR3 bases: TGTGCCAGCAGTTATACAGCGGCGGGCACTGAAGCTTTCTTT. Amino acid sequence: CASSYTAAGTEAFF.

The chain joins TRBV11-2 to TRBJ2-2; no definite D call. Germline CDR1 SGHAT, CDR2 FQNNGV. Trimming shortened V by 4 bases and J by 3 bases, and 3 bases separated the two germline ends. CDR3 length: 12 amino acids. The CDR3 is CASSSDTGELFF. The DNA for the CDR3 is TGTGCCAGCAGCTCCGACACCGGGGAGCTGTTTTTT.

The rearrangement links TRBV29-1 to TRBJ2-2; weak D call: TRBD1 (5 bases). The CDR3 covers 13 residues. Trimming shortened V by 7 bases and J by 4 bases, and 13 bases separated the two germline ends. The germline CDR1 and CDR2 sequences are SQVTM and ANQGSEA. The CDR3 sequence is CSAGRQTTGELFF. As DNA, the CDR3 is TGCAGCGCTGGAAGACAGACCACCGGGGAGCTGTTTTTT.

The chain couples TRBV6-6 to TRBJ2-2; 7 nucleotides align to TRBD1. The germline gives CDR1 MNHNY, CDR2 SVGAGI (reference sequence). Trimming removed 6 bases from V and 3 bases from J; junction bases left unmatched: 4. The CDR3 sequence is 14 residues long. In DNA form, the CDR3 reads TGTGCCAGCAGGGCAGGGGGATACACCGGGGAGCTGTTTTTT. Translating gives CASRAGGYTGELFF.

As for this clone: Mismatch with germline at one junction end may stem from a read error. The genes are TRBV9 and TRBJ2-7, with 7 nucleotides matching TRBD1. Germline loops: CDR1 SGDLS, CDR2 YYNGEE. The CDR3 spans 15 residues. CDR3 amino acids: CASSVVGWTGAPLHF. CDR3 nucleotides: TGTGCCAGCAGCGTAGTAGGATGGACAGGCGCTCCTCTGCACTTC.

For this clone: Other DNA sequences from this sample encode an identical CDR3 as well. This chain joins TRBV9 and TRBJ2-1; TRBD2 matches 11 bases. V was pared by 2 bases and J by 4 bases, with 2 bases of the junction left unmatched. Looked up from germline, CDR1 is SGDLS and CDR2 is YYNGEE. This CDR3 has 15 amino acids. CDR3 sequence (DNA): TGTGCCAGCAGCGTGGGACTAGCGGATTACAATGAGCAGTTCTTC. Amino acids: CASSVGLADYNEQFF.

J is TRBJ1-1 and V is TRBV7-2, with a possible D match to TRBD1 (5 bases). The CDR3 sequence is 13 residues long. V shed 5 bases and J shed 6 bases, with 13 bases lying between them. Per the germline V gene, CDR1 is SGHTA and CDR2 is FQGNSA. In DNA form, the CDR3 reads TGTGCCAGCAGCCTCAAGGGGTCCGCTGAAGCTTTCTTT. Its translation: CASSLKGSAEAFF.

This clone appeared a single time. J is TRBJ1-2 and V is TRBV10-3; D perhaps matches TRBD1 (6 bases). From germline, CDR1 is ENHRY and CDR2 SYGVKD. V was shortened by 6 bases and J by 3 bases, with 8 bases between the two germline ends. This CDR3 has 12 residues. CDR3 coding DNA: TGTGCCATCAGACAGGGTTACTATGGCTACACCTTC. Protein sequence: CAIRQGYYGYTF.

This clone was seen a few times. This chain links TRBV13 with TRBJ2-5; D remains unclear. V was pared by 2 bases and J by 5 bases, with 6 bases between. Germline V gives CDR1 PRHDT, CDR2 FYEKMQ (reference sequence). The CDR3 sequence is 12 residues long. The DNA for the CDR3 is TGTGCCAGCAGCTTACCCAGGGAGACCCAGTACTTC. Its protein is CASSLPRETQYF.